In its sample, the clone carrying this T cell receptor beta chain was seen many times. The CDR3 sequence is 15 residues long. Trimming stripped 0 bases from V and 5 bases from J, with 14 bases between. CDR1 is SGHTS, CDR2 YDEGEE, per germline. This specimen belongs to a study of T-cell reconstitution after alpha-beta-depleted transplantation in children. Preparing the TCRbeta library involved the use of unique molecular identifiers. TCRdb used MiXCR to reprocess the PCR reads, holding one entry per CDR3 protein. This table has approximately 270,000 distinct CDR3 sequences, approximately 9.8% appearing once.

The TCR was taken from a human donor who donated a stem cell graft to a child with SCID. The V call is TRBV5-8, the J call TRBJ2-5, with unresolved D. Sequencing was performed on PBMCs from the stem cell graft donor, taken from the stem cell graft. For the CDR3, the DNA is TGTGCCAGCAGCTTGGATGGGTGGTCGAGGGAGACCCAGTACTTC. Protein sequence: CASSLDGWSRETQYF.